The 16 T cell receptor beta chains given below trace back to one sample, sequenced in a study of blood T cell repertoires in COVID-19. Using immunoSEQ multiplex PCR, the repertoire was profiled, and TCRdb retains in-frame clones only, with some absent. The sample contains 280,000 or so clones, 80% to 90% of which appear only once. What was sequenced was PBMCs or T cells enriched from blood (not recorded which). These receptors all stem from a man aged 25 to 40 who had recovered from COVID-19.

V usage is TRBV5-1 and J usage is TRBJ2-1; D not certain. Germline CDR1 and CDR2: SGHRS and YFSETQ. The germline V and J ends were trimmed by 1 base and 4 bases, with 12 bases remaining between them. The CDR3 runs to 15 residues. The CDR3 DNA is TGCGCCAGCAGCTTGAGTCAGATCTCGTACAATGAGCAGTTCTTC. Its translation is CASSLSQISYNEQFF.

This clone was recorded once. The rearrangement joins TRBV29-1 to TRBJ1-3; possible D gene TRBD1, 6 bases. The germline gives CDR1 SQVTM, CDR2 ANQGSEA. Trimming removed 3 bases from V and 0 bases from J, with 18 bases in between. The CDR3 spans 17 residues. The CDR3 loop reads CSVEGFPDRRSGNTIYF. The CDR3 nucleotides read TGCAGCGTTGAGGGTTTTCCGGACAGACGCTCTGGAAACACCATATATTTT. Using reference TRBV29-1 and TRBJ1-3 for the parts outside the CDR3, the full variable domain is SAVISQKPSRDICQRGTSLTIQCQVDSQVTMMFWYRQQPGQSLTLIATANQGSEATYESGFVIDKFPISRPNLTFSTLTVSNMSPEDSSIYLCSVEGFPDRRSGNTIYFGEGSWLTVV.

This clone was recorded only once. The CDR3 coding sequence is TGTGCCAGCAGCCAAGGACAGGGCCGAAACACCATATATTTT. This codes for CASSQGQGRNTIYF. The gene calls are TRBV3-1 (or the pseudogene TRBV3-2) and TRBJ1-3; 7 nucleotides agree with TRBD1. From germline, CDR1 is LGHDT and CDR2 YNNKEL (reference sequence). The CDR3 contains 14 residues. V gave up 1 base and J gave up 5 bases; unmatched junction bases: 2.

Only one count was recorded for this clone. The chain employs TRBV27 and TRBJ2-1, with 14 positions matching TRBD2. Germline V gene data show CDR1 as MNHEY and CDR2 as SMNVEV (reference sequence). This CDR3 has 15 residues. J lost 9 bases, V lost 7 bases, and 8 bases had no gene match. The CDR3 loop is CASTSGLAGVTEQFF. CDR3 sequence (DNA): TGTGCCAGCACCTCGGGACTAGCGGGGGTAACTGAGCAGTTCTTC.

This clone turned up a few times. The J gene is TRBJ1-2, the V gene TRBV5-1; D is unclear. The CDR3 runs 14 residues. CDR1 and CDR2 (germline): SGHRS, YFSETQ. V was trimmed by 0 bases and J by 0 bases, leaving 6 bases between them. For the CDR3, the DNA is TGCGCCAGCAGCTTGGACAAAGCTAACTATGGCTACACCTTC. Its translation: CASSLDKANYGYTF.

The CDR3 is CASSLMAGGSYNEQFF. The CDR3 DNA is TGCGCCAGCAGCTTAATGGCGGGGGGCTCCTACAATGAGCAGTTCTTC. J is TRBJ2-1 and V is TRBV5-1; TRBD2 agrees at 8 bases. The CDR3 length is 16 residues. Germline assignment: CDR1 SGHRS and CDR2 YFSETQ. Unmatched junction bases numbered 4, after V lost 2 bases and J lost 0 bases. Full variable domain (rest looked up from reference TRBV5-1 and TRBJ2-1): KAGVTQTPRYLIKTRGQQVTLSCSPISGHRSVSWYQQTPGQGLQFLFEYFSETQRNKGNFPGRFSGRQFSNSRSEMNVSTLELGDSALYLCASSLMAGGSYNEQFFGPGTRLTVL.

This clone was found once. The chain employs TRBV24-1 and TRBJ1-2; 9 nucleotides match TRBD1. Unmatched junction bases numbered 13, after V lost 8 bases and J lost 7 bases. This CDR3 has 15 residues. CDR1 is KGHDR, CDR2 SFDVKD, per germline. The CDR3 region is CATNDGTGTGSGYTF. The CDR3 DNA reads TGTGCCACCAACGACGGGACCGGGACAGGGTCTGGCTACACCTTC.

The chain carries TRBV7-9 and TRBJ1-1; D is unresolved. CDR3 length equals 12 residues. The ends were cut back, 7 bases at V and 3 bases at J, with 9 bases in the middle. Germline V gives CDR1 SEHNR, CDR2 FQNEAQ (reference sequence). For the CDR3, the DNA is TGTGCCAGCACCCTCACGGACACTGAAGCTTTCTTT. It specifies CASTLTDTEAFF.

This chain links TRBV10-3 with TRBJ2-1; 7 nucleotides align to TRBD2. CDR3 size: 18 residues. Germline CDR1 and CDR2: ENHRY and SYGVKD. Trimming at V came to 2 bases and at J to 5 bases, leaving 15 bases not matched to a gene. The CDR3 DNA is TGTGCCATCAGTGAGAGATCTCCTGTGGGCCTAGCGGACAATGAGCAGTTCTTC. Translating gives CAISERSPVGLADNEQFF.

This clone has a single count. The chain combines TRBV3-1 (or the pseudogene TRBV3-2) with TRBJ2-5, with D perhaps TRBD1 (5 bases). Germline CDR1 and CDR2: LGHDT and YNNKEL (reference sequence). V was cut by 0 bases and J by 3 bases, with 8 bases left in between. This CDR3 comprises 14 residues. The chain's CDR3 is CASSQDRREETQYF. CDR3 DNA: TGTGCCAGCAGCCAAGATCGCAGGGAAGAGACCCAGTACTTC.

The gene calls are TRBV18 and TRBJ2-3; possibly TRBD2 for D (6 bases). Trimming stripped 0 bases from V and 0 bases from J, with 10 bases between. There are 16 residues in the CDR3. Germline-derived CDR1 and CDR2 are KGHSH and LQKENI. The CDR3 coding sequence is TGTGCCAGCTCACCACCGGGGGGACCTAGCACAGATACGCAGTATTTT. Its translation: CASSPPGGPSTDTQYF.

The CDR3 region has the DNA TGCGCCAGCAGCTTGGCGCAACTGAACTATGGCTACACCTTC. It is translated as CASSLAQLNYGYTF. The V call is TRBV5-1, the J call TRBJ1-2; D is unresolved. This CDR3 contains 14 residues. The V end lost 0 bases, the J end lost 2 bases, and 8 bases lay between the germline ends. Germline V gene data show CDR1 as SGHRS and CDR2 as YFSETQ.

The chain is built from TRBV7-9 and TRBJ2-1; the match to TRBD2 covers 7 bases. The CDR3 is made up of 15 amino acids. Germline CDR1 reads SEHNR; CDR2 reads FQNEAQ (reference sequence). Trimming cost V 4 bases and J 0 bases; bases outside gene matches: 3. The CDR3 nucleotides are TGTGCCAGCAGCTCGGCGGGGGTCTCCTACAATGAGCAGTTCTTC. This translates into CASSSAGVSYNEQFF.

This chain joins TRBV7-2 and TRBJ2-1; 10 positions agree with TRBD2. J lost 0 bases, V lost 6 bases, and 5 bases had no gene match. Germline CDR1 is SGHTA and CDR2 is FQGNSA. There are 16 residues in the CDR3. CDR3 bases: TGTGCCAGCAGGCGAACTAGCGGGGACTCCTACAATGAGCAGTTCTTC. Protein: CASRRTSGDSYNEQFF.

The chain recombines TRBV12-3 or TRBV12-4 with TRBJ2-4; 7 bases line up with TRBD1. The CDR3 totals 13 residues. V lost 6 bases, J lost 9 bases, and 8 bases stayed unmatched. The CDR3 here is CASSRQGQSIQYF. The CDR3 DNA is TGTGCCAGCAGCCGACAGGGCCAAAGCATTCAGTACTTC.

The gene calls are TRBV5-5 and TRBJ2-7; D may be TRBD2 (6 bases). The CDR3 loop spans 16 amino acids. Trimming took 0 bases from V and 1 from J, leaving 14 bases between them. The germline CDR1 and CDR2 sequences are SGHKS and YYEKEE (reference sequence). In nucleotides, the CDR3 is TGTGCCAGCAGCTTGGCCCCGGGACTGAGTTCCTACGAGCAGTACTTC. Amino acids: CASSLAPGLSSYEQYF. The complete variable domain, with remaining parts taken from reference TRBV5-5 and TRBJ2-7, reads DAGVTQSPTHLIKTRGQQVTLRCSPISGHKSVSWYQQVLGQGPQFIFQYYEKEERGRGNFPDRFSARQFPNYSSELNVNALLLGDSALYLCASSLAPGLSSYEQYFGPGTRLTVT.